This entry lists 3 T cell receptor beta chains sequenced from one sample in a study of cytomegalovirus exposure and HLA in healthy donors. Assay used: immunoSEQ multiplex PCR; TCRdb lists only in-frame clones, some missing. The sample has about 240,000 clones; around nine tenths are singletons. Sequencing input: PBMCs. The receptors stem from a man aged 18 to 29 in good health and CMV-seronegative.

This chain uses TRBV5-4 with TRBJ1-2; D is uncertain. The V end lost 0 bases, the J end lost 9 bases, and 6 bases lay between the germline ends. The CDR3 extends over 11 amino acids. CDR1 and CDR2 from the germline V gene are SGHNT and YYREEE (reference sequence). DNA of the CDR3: TGTGCCAGCAGCTTGGCTAGAAGCTACACCTTC. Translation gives CASSLARSYTF.

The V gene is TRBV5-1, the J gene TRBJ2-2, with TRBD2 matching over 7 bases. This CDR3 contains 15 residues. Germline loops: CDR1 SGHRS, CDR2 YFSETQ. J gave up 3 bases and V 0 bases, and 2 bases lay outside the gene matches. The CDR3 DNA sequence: TGCGCCAGCAGCTTGGGCGGGAGCGACACCGGGGAGCTGTTTTTT. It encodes CASSLGGSDTGELFF.

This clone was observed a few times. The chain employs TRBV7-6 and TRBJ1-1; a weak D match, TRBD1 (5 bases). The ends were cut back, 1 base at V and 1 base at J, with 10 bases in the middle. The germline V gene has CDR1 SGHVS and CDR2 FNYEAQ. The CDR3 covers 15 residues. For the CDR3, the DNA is TGTGCCAGCAGCTTAGTGGGGCGTAGGAACACTGAAGCTTTCTTT. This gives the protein CASSLVGRRNTEAFF.